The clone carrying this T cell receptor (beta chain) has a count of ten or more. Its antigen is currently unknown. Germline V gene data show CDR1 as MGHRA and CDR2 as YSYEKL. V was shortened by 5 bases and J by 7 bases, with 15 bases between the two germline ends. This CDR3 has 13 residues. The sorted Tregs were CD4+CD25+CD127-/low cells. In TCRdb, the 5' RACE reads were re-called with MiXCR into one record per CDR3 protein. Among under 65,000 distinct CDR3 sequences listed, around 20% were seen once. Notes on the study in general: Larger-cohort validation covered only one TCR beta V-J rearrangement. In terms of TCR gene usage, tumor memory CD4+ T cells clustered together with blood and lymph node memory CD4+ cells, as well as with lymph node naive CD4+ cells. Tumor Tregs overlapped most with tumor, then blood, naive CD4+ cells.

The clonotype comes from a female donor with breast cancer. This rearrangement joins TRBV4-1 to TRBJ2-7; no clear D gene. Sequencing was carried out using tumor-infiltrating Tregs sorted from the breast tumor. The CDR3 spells CASSLIDPPEQYF. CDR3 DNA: TGCGCCAGCAGCTTGATAGACCCTCCGGAGCAGTACTTC.